In this sample, the clone carrying this T cell receptor beta chain turned up many times. Its antigen is not known. Germline V gene data show CDR1 as KGHDR and CDR2 as SFDVKD. V lost 3 bases to trimming and J lost 0 bases, with 1 base between them. The CDR3 runs to 12 residues. Amplified TCR beta CDR3 regions came from RNA transcripts. TCR CDR3 regions were first amplified by RT-PCR with HTBI primers. TCRdb ran MiXCR on the multiplex PCR reads and lists one entry per CDR3 protein. This sample carries about 590,000 distinct CDR3 sequences, roughly 14% of them seen once, and the ten largest clones take around 7.3%. Exclusions: uncontrolled infection, other autoimmune disease, pregnancy, lactation. This specimen comes from a study of T cells in Graves' hyperthyroidism and ophthalmopathy. General study results and limits: From stable hyperthyroidism, ophthalmopathy was separated by a 13 V-J model. Most expanded thyroid clonotypes above 0.001 also appeared in blood.

The specimen sequenced was blood. The chain recombines TRBV24-1 with TRBJ2-5; no firm D call. The receptor comes from a woman aged 25 to 39 with Graves' hyperthyroidism. The CDR3 loop is CATSDNQETQYF. For the CDR3, the DNA is TGTGCCACCAGTGATAACCAAGAGACCCAGTACTTC.